This TCR beta chain was documented in a study of shared clonotypes between healthy human individuals. Whole-study findings and limits: Collection of samples was limited to blood; tissue repertoires likely differ.

The V gene's germline CDR1 is SGHTA and CDR2 FQGNSA. The CDR3 extends over 16 amino acids. Trimming removed 5 bases from V and 4 bases from J; junction bases left unmatched: 9. Clones were read by immunoSEQ multiplex PCR, and TCRdb kept only the in-frame ones, dropping some. The sample has some 1 million clones, under 80% seen once; the top ten hold about 1.5%. This clone was counted only a few times. Its antigen remains unknown. Sample: memory CD4+ T cells sorted from blood. Subset reported: CD45RA-negative fraction. The chain combines TRBV7-2 with TRBJ1-5, with 9 bases aligning to TRBD1. This TCR came from a man in his late teens or twenties in good health. The CDR3 DNA is TGTGCCAGCAGCGCGGGACAGGGCTATCGAAATCAGCCCCAGCATTTT. Translation gives CASSAGQGYRNQPQHF.